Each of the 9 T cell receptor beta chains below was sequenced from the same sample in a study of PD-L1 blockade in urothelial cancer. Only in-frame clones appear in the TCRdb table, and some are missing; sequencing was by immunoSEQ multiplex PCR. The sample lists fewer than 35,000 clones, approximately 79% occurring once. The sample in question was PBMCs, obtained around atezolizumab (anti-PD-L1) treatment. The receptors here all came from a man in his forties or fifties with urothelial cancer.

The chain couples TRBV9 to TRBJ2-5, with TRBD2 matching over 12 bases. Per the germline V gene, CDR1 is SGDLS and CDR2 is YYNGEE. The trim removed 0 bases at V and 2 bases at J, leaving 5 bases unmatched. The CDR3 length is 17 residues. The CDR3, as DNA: TGTGCCAGCAGCGTAGGGCTAGCGGGAGGGGGTCAAGAGACCCAGTACTTC. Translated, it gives CASSVGLAGGGQETQYF.

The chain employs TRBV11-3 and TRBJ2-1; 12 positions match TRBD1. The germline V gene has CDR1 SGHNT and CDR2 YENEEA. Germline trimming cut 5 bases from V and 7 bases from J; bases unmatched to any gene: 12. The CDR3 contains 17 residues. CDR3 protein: CASSGYRDRGLNNEQFF. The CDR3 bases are TGTGCCAGCAGCGGTTACCGGGACAGGGGGCTTAATAATGAGCAGTTCTTC.

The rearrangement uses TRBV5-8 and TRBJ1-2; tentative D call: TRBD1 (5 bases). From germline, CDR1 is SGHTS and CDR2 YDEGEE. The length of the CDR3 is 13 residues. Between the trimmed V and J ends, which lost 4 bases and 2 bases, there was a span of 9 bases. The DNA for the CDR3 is TGTGCCAGCAGCAAAAAGGGGAACTATGGCTACACCTTC. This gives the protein CASSKKGNYGYTF.

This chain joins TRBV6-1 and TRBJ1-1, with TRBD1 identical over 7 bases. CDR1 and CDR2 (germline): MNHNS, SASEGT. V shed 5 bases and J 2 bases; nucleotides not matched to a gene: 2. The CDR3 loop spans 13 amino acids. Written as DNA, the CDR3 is TGTGCCAGCAGTCGACAGGGAAACACTGAAGCTTTCTTT. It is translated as CASSRQGNTEAFF.

The CDR3 loop reads CASSPQGSGNTIYF. The CDR3 DNA follows: TGCGCCAGCAGTCCCCAGGGCTCTGGAAACACCATATATTTT. This sequence joins TRBV5-1 and TRBJ1-3, with D maybe TRBD1 (5 bases). Germline CDR1 is SGHRS and CDR2 is YFSETQ. The CDR3 is made up of 14 amino acids. Trimming removed 5 bases at V and 0 bases at J, with 9 bases between.

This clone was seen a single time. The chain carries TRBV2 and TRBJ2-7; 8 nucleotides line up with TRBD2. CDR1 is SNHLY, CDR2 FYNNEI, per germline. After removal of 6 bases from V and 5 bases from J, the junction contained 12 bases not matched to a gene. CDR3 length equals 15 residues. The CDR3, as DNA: TGTGCCAGCAGCGCCACCAGCGGGAGAGTCCACGAGCAGTACTTC. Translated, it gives CASSATSGRVHEQYF. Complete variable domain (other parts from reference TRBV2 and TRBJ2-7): EPEVTQTPSHQVTQMGQEVILRCVPISNHLYFYWYRQILGQKVEFLVSFYNNEISEKSEIFDDQFSVERPDGSNFTLKIRSTKLEDSAMYFCASSATSGRVHEQYFGPGTRLTVT.

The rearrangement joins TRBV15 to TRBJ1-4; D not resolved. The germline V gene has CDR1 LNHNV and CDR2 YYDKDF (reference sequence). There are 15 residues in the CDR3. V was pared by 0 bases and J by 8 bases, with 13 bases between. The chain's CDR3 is CATSRDRRGKEKLFF. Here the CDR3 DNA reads TGTGCCACCAGCAGAGACAGGCGTGGAAAGGAAAAACTGTTTTTT.

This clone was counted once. Here the CDR3 DNA reads TGTGCCAGCAGCTTAACTAGCGGGGGGTGGGATGAGCAGTTCTTC. It specifies CASSLTSGGWDEQFF. This rearrangement joins TRBV7-6 to TRBJ2-1; TRBD2 matches 12 bases. CDR1 is SGHVS, CDR2 FNYEAQ, per germline. With V trimmed by 2 bases and J by 8 bases, 4 bases remained unmatched. The CDR3 length is 15 residues.

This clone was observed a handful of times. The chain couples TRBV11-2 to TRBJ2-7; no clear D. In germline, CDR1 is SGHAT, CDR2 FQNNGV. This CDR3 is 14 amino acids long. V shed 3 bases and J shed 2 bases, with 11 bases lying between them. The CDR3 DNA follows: TGTGCCAGCAGCTTTTCTAGTCCTACCTACGAGCAGTACGTC. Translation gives CASSFSSPTYEQYV.